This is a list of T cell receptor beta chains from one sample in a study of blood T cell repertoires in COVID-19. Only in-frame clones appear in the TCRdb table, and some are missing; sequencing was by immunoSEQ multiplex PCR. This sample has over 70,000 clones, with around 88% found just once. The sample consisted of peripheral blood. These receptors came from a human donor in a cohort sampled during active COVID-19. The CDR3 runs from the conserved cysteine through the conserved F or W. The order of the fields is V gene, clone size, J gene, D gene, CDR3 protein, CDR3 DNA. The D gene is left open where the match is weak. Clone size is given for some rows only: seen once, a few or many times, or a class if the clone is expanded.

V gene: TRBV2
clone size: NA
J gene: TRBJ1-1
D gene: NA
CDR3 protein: CASSDRTKNTEAFF
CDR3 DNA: TGTGCCAGCAGTGACCGGACAAAGAACACTGAAGCTTTCTTT

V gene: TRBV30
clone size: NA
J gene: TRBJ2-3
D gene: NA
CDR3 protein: CAWNQRNTDTQYF
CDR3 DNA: TGTGCCTGGAATCAGCGGAACACAGATACGCAGTATTTT

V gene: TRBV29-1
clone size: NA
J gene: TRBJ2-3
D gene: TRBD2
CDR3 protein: CSVEGTAAGGPGDTQYF
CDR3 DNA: TGCAGCGTTGAAGGGACGGCAGCGGGGGGCCCAGGCGATACGCAGTATTTT

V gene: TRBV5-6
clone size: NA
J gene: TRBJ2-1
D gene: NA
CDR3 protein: CASSLASASYNEQFF
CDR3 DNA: TGTGCCAGCAGCTTGGCGTCAGCGTCCTACAATGAGCAGTTCTTC

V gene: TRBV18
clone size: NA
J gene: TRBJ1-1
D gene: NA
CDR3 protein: CASSPPSSRGSTEAFF
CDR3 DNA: TGTGCCAGCTCACCACCTTCTTCCAGGGGAAGTACTGAAGCTTTCTTT

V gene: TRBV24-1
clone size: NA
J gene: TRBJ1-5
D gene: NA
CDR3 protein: CATSFGGNQPQHF
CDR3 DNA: TGTGCCACCAGTTTCGGGGGCAATCAGCCCCAGCATTTT

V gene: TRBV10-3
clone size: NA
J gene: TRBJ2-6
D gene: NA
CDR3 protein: CAISESVWSGGANVLTF
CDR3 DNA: TGTGCCATCAGTGAGTCGGTGTGGAGCGGAGGGGCCAACGTCCTGACTTTC

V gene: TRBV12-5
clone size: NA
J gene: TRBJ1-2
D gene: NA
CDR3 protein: CASGSGTTLNYGYTF
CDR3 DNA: TGTGCTAGTGGTTCGGGAACTACACTTAACTATGGCTACACCTTC

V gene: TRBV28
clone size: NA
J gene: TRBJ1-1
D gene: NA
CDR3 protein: CASSSLPAGGTEAFF
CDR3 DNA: TGTGCCAGCAGTTCCCTTCCAGCCGGGGGCACTGAAGCTTTCTTT

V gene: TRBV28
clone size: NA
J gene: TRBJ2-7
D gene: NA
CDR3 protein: CASSFTLAQLSYEQYF
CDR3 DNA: TGTGCCAGCAGCTTCACTCTAGCCCAACTCTCCTACGAGCAGTACTTC

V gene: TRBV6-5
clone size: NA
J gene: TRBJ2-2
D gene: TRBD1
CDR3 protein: CASTPGTGGNRELFF
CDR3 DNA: TGTGCCAGCACCCCCGGGACAGGGGGCAACAGGGAGCTGTTTTTT

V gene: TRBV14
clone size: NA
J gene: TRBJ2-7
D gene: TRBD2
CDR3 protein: CASSPGASGALISQRQYF
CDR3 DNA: TGTGCCAGCAGCCCCGGGGCTAGCGGGGCCCTCATCAGCCAAAGGCAGTACTTC

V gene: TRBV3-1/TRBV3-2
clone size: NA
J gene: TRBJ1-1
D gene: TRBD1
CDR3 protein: CASSPTGGTAEAFF
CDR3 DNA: TGTGCCAGCAGCCCGACAGGGGGGACCGCTGAAGCTTTCTTT

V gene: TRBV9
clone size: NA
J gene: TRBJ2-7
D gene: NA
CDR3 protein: CASSVIASSDEQYF
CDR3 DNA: TGTGCCAGCAGCGTTATCGCCAGCAGCGACGAGCAGTACTTC

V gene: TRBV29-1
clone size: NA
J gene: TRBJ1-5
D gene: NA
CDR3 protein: CSVADNLYQPQHF
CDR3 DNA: TGCAGCGTTGCGGACAACCTTTATCAGCCCCAGCATTTT

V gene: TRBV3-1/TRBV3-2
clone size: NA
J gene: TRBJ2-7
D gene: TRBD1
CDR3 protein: CASSQDVGRGPSYEQYF
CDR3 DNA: TGTGCCAGCAGCCAAGATGTGGGCAGGGGGCCCTCCTACGAGCAGTACTTC

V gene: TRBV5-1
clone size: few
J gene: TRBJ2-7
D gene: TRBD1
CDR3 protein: CASSSAPGQGGEQYF
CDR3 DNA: TGCGCCAGCAGCTCTGCTCCGGGACAGGGTGGCGAGCAGTACTTC

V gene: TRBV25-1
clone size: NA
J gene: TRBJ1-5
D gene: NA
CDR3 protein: CASSGNSYQPQHF
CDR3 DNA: TGTGCCAGCAGTGGTAACAGCTATCAGCCCCAGCATTTT

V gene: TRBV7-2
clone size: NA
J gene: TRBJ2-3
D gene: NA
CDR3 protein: CASSLRGITDTQYF
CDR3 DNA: TGTGCCAGCAGCCTACGGGGGATCACAGATACGCAGTATTTT

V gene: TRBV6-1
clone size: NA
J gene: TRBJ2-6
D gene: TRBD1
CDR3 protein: CASSEAEAATGGISGANVLTF
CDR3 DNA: TGTGCCAGCAGTGAAGCAGAAGCGGCAACAGGGGGGATATCTGGGGCCAACGTCCTGACTTTC

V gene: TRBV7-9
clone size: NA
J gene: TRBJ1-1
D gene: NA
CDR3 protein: CASSSRKQETEAFF
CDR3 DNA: TGTGCCAGCAGCTCTCGTAAACAGGAAACTGAAGCTTTCTTT

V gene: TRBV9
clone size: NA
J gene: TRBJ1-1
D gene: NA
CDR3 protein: CASSVLTAGMNTEAFF
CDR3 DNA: TGTGCCAGCAGCGTTCTGACGGCGGGGATGAACACTGAAGCTTTCTTT

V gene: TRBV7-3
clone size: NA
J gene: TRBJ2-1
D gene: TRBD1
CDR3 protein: CASSSRQGNEQFF
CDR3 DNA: TGTGCCAGCAGCTCAAGACAGGGGAATGAGCAGTTCTTC

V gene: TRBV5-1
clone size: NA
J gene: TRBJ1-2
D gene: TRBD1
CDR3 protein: CASTPGTGVDYGYTF
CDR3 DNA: TGCGCCAGCACCCCCGGGACAGGGGTGGACTATGGCTACACCTTC

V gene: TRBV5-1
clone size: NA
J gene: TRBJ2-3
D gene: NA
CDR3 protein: CASSFYVTASSTDTQYF
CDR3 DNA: TGCGCCAGCAGCTTCTACGTGACAGCCTCTAGCACAGATACGCAGTATTTT

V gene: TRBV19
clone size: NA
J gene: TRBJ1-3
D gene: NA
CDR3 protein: CASSISVGNTIYF
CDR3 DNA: TGTGCCAGTAGTATCTCAGTGGGAAACACCATATATTTT

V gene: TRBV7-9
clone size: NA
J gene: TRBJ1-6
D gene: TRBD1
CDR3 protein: CASSLGQGRTPSPLHF
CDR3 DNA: TGTGCCAGCAGCTTAGGACAGGGAAGGACTCCGTCACCCCTCCACTTT

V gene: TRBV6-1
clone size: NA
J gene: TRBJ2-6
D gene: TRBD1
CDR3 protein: CASSGGTVSGANVLTF
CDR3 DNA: TGTGCCAGCAGTGGGGGGACAGTCTCTGGGGCCAACGTCCTGACTTTC